What follows is one TCR beta chain and its context. This clonotype came up a few times. Its antigen is still unknown. No base qualities exist here, and no much larger clone lies one base off it. This record belongs to a study of blood T cells in healthy people across ages (dated by TCRdb to about 2015). Broadly, across the study: Template switching captured roughly one uniquely barcoded TCR beta cDNA molecule per two T cells in model experiments. Using the same blood draw, the study looked at two additional independent replicas of 1 million unique cDNA reads for two donors, one aged 18 to 30 and the other aged 80 or older. To avoid experimental bias, donors of different ages were spread randomly across the sequencing lanes. Using deep sequencing normalized with unique cDNA molecular identifiers, the study measured how TCR beta repertoire diversity changes with age. The donors were divided into four age groups: young (average around 15 years), middle-aged (under 40), aged (approximately 62) and long-lived (about 79). What the research found in general, with its limitations: The CMV infection status of donors was not known, potentially confounding age-related changes in expanded clonotypes. Total diversity estimates from one million sequenced T cells were considered lower bounds and underestimates. There was a strong correlation between observed TCR beta diversity and the percentage of naive T cells measured by flow cytometry. Bulk unsorted PBMC profiling prevented conclusive comparison of naive and antigen-experienced compartments. The long-lived group showed more naive CD4+ T cells, fewer expanded clones and increased TCR diversity than the aged group, suggesting age selection. Observed TCR beta diversity per million T cells fell roughly linearly with age, and a significant reduction was already apparent by age approximately 41.

According to the germline V gene (reference sequence), CDR1 reads LNHDA and CDR2 reads SQIVND. Cut back by 10 bases and 5 bases, the V and J ends lie 18 bases apart. Taken from cysteine to phenylalanine, the CDR3 has 13 residues. CDR3 DNA is the only sequence kept; it has 39 bases, read in frame from the first base. Library prep was done by 5' RACE. Sequenced on an Illumina HiSeq 2500. A second 7 to 11 cycle PCR used a sample-barcoded 5' primer and a J-beta primer mix. A template-switch 5' adaptor carrying 12 random nucleotides introduced a unique molecular identifier onto each TCR beta cDNA molecule. Each sample yielded at least 2.5 million CDR3-containing paired-end reads. The Mint cDNA synthesis kit, primed by a TRBC-specific oligonucleotide, was used to synthesize first-strand cDNA from all RNA. Following uracil-DNA glycosylase treatment, all cDNA underwent a first 18-cycle PCR with the universal primers M1SS and BC2_uni_R. As for the original processing: Each sample was normalized by randomly selecting 1 million high-quality reads, each carrying a distinct molecular identifier. Instead of being binned into consensus sequences, reads that shared molecular identifiers were thrown out. MiTCR, with a Q25 quality threshold and the strictest error-elimination algorithm, was used for CDR3 identification, clonotype clustering and error correction. Lower-bound total TCR beta diversity was estimated with a nonparametric unseen species model using Euler transformation. Clones were called with MiXCR by TCRdb after fastp trimmed the public reads at Q25, and only in-frame beta chains were retained. Rows merge per CDR3 protein into single entries with the most common DNA and genes. The authors' filters were not applied to this entry. Here the sample has 1.5 million to 2 million distinct CDR3 sequences; 28% occur a single time. Together, the top ten hold about 7.7% of the sample.

The donors were 40 or so Caucasian individuals from Russia, aged roughly 6 to 100 years, who were systemically healthy. Ten milliliters of peripheral blood were drawn from each donor into EDTA-treated Vacutainer tubes. Ficoll-Paque density-gradient centrifugation was used to isolate PBMCs, with at least 7 million per sample. Total RNA was extracted from PBMCs with Trizol reagent, with at least 6 micrograms obtained per sample. The percentages of naive CD45RAhigh/CD27high T cells were determined by flow cytometry on a PBMC aliquot from every donor. The sequenced material came from blood. The receptor chain draws on TRBV19 and TRBJ2-7; the D gene cannot be resolved reliably. This sequence was found in a woman in her twenties or thirties in good health. The CDR3 reads CATSPAMGNEQYF. The DNA sequence is TGTGCCACCTCCCCCGCAATGGGGAACGAGCAGTACTTC.